The 25 T cell receptor beta chains in this list originate from one sample, sequenced in a study of T cell responses to AZD1222 COVID-19 vaccine. The assay was immunoSEQ multiplex PCR, and TCRdb's table has in-frame clones only and misses some. The sample gives approximately 150,000 clones, approximately 92% of which show up once; 1.7% is in the top ten. The sample consisted of peripheral blood, taken on day 0 of AZD1222 vaccination. All receptors derive from an adult in good health.

This clone occurred once. The chain joins TRBV4-1 to TRBJ2-3; unclear D gene. This CDR3 spans 15 amino acids. CDR1 is MGHRA and CDR2 is YSYEKL in the germline V gene. Trimming pared 0 bases from V and 6 bases from J, leaving 13 bases between. CDR3 sequence (DNA): TGCGCCAGCAGCCAAGATGGGCAGCTCCCGGATACGCAGTATTTT. Its translation: CASSQDGQLPDTQYF.

The V call is TRBV28, the J call TRBJ1-3, with 8 bases lining up with TRBD1. With V trimmed by 6 bases and J by 0 bases, 16 bases remained unmatched. The CDR3 totals 19 residues. Germline CDR1 and CDR2: MDHEN and SYDVKM. This CDR3 reads CASSPMGETGASSGNTIYF. The DNA of the CDR3 is TGTGCCAGCAGCCCTATGGGTGAGACAGGGGCTAGCTCTGGAAACACCATATATTTT.

J is TRBJ1-4 and V is TRBV2; 7 bases line up with TRBD1. Germline CDR1 SNHLY, CDR2 FYNNEI. The CDR3 is 12 residues long. V dropped 8 bases and J dropped 8; count of bases not matched to a gene: 5. CDR3 nucleotide sequence: TGTGCCAGCGGGCAGGGGGGAGAAAAACTGTTTTTT. This gives the protein CASGQGGEKLFF.

The chain recombines TRBV12-3 or TRBV12-4 with TRBJ2-7, with D unclear. Trimming removed 4 bases at V and 3 bases at J, with 10 bases between. The CDR3 extends over 13 amino acids. In nucleotides, the CDR3 is TGTGCCAGCAGTTCGGCAGGCTTCTACGAGCAGTACTTC. As protein: CASSSAGFYEQYF.

The chain carries TRBV7-2 and TRBJ1-1; D gene unclear. Germline lookup yields CDR1 SGHTA and CDR2 FQGNSA. With 5 bases removed from V and 3 bases from J, the gap between germline ends came to 10 bases. This CDR3 region has 13 residues. Here the CDR3 DNA reads TGTGCCAGCAGCCGCGGACGGGACACTGAAGCTTTCTTT. Translated, it gives CASSRGRDTEAFF.

The gene calls are TRBV6-2 or TRBV6-3 and TRBJ1-5; no reliable D call. CDR3 length: 16 residues. V lost 2 bases and J 0 bases, leaving 11 bases between the germline ends. The germline V gene encodes CDR1 MNHEY and CDR2 SVGEGT. CDR3 nucleotide sequence: TGTGCCAGCAGTTACCCGGGGTACTATAGCAATCAGCCCCAGCATTTT. Its protein product is CASSYPGYYSNQPQHF.

The sample holds one count of this clone. The chain carries TRBV14 and TRBJ2-3, with D perhaps matching TRBD2 (6 bases). Germline CDR1 SGHDN, CDR2 FVKESK. This CDR3 spans 12 amino acids. With 4 bases removed from V and 11 bases from J, the gap between germline ends came to 13 bases. As DNA, the CDR3 is TGTGCCAGCAGCCTCGGCGGGGTGGGGCAGTATTTT. It codes for CASSLGGVGQYF.

This chain links TRBV28 with TRBJ2-7; D gene uncertain. Germline V gene sequence: CDR1 MDHEN, CDR2 SYDVKM. The CDR3 has 14 amino acids. The ends were cut back, 5 bases at V and 0 bases at J, with 11 bases in the middle. This CDR3 is CASSTRHSSYEQYF. For the CDR3, the DNA is TGTGCCAGCAGTACCCGACATAGCTCCTACGAGCAGTACTTC.

The rearrangement uses TRBV2 and TRBJ2-1; D is undetermined. V lost 7 bases and J 0 bases, leaving 7 bases between the germline ends. This CDR3 has 13 amino acids. Germline V gene sequence: CDR1 SNHLY, CDR2 FYNNEI. CDR3 sequence reads: CASTENSYNEQFF. CDR3 nucleotide sequence: TGTGCCAGCACGGAGAACTCCTACAATGAGCAGTTCTTC.

This clone is a singleton in its sample. The gene calls are TRBV12-3 or TRBV12-4 and TRBJ2-1, with TRBD2 matching 10 bases. Trimming took 2 bases from V and 14 from J; bases not matched to a gene: 6. The CDR3 is 13 amino acids. CDR3 nucleotides: TGTGCCAGCAGTTTACTACTAGCGGGAAGAGAGTTCTTC. It yields the protein CASSLLLAGREFF.

This clone was seen a handful of times. The rearrangement uses TRBV27 and TRBJ2-7, with D perhaps TRBD1 (5 bases). The CDR3 consists of 13 residues. V was clipped by 2 bases and J by 3 bases, with 8 bases between them. CDR1 is MNHEY and CDR2 is SMNVEV in the germline V gene (reference sequence). The DNA for the CDR3 is TGTGCCAGCAGTTTAAGGCAGGGCTACGAGCAGTACTTC. Translated, it gives CASSLRQGYEQYF.

Turning to this clone: Other DNA sequences in this specimen translate into the identical CDR3. The rearrangement uses TRBV27 and TRBJ2-7, with D tentatively TRBD2 (5 bases). CDR1 MNHEY and CDR2 SMNVEV come from the germline V gene (reference sequence). CDR3 length equals 15 residues. V lost 5 bases, J lost 2 bases, and 16 bases lay in between. CDR3 amino acids: CASSPRAGRAYEQYF. In DNA form, the CDR3 reads TGTGCCAGCAGTCCCCGGGCGGGCCGGGCCTACGAGCAGTACTTC.

The chain is built from TRBV6-5 and TRBJ1-2; D remains ambiguous. Germline V gives CDR1 MNHEY, CDR2 SVGAGI. The CDR3 spans 14 residues. Trimming pared 2 bases from V and 4 bases from J, leaving 11 bases between. The CDR3 DNA follows: TGTGCCAGCAGTTACCACGCCCCCTCCTATGGCTACACCTTC. Translating it yields CASSYHAPSYGYTF.

The chain recombines TRBV12-3 or TRBV12-4 with TRBJ2-7; D remains ambiguous. The V end was cut by 1 base, the J end by 1 base, with 5 bases between. The CDR3 extends over 13 amino acids. The CDR3 DNA reads as TGTGCCAGCAGTTTAGATTTTTCCTACGAGCAGTACTTC. It translates to CASSLDFSYEQYF.

The rearrangement links TRBV4-1 to TRBJ2-1, with unresolved D. The CDR3 has 13 amino acids. The ends were cut back, 1 base at V and 5 bases at J, with 6 bases in the middle. CDR1 MGHRA and CDR2 YSYEKL come from the germline V gene. Written as DNA, the CDR3 is TGCGCCAGCAGCCAAGTCGGTAACAATGAGCAGTTCTTC. Protein product: CASSQVGNNEQFF.

This chain connects TRBV19 to TRBJ2-1, with 9 bases matching TRBD1. The CDR3 spans 17 residues. Trimming at V came to 5 bases and at J to 7 bases, leaving 15 bases not matched to a gene. The germline gives CDR1 LNHDA, CDR2 SQIVND (reference sequence). CDR3: CASSPNRGRRRGNEQFF. CDR3 bases: TGTGCCAGTAGTCCCAACAGGGGGCGGCGCAGGGGTAATGAGCAGTTCTTC. The complete variable domain, with remaining parts taken from reference TRBV19 and TRBJ2-1, reads DGGITQSPKYLFRKEGQNVTLSCEQNLNHDAMYWYRQDPGQGLRLIYYSQIVNDFQKGDIAEGYSVSREKKESFPLTVTSAQKNPTAFYLCASSPNRGRRRGNEQFFGPGTRLTVL.

V and J are TRBV27 and TRBJ2-5; 8 bases match TRBD2. The V gene end was trimmed by 6 bases and the J gene end by 4 bases; junction bases not matched to a gene: 7. In germline, CDR1 is MNHEY, CDR2 SMNVEV (reference sequence). CDR3 size: 14 residues. CDR3 in amino acids: CASSSSGSRETQYF. DNA for the CDR3: TGTGCCAGCAGCTCCAGCGGGAGTCGAGAGACCCAGTACTTC.

This sequence joins TRBV11-2 and TRBJ2-5; 14 nucleotides match TRBD2. This CDR3 has 15 amino acids. Germline values: CDR1 SGHAT, CDR2 FQNNGV. Losses at the gene ends were 5 bases for V and 4 bases for J; bases not matched to a gene: 3. The CDR3 sequence: CASSPGLAGVETQYF. CDR3 sequence (DNA): TGTGCCAGCAGCCCGGGACTAGCGGGAGTAGAGACCCAGTACTTC.

This clone turned up a few times. This chain joins TRBV18 and TRBJ1-2, with unresolved D. Deletions cut 1 base from V and 6 bases from J, with 15 bases between. The CDR3 covers 15 residues. Germline assignment: CDR1 KGHSH and CDR2 LQKENI. CDR3 residues: CASSPRTTFSDGYTF. CDR3 coding DNA: TGTGCCAGCTCACCACGGACCACTTTCAGCGATGGCTACACCTTC.

The chain links TRBV7-3 to TRBJ2-2; a weak D match, TRBD1 (6 bases). V lost 6 bases and J lost 6, with 17 bases in between. The CDR3 sequence is 15 residues long. Germline values: CDR1 SGHTA, CDR2 FQGTGA. CDR3 region: CASSPAAGASGELFF. DNA of the CDR3: TGTGCCAGCAGTCCAGCTGCAGGGGCATCCGGGGAGCTGTTTTTT.

The chain employs TRBV11-2 and TRBJ2-5; no definite D call. V gave up 2 bases and J gave up 5 bases, with 3 bases separating them. This CDR3 region has 11 residues. Per the germline V gene, CDR1 is SGHAT and CDR2 is FQNNGV. The CDR3 here is CASSLRETQYF. In nucleotides, the CDR3 is TGTGCCAGCAGCTTAAGGGAGACCCAGTACTTC.

Notes on this clone: At one of its ends the junction is not consistent with the germline gene, which may arise from a read error. The rearrangement uses TRBV12-3 or TRBV12-4 and TRBJ1-2; TRBD1 aligns across 7 bases. The CDR3 has 13 amino acids. CDR3 DNA: TGTGCCAGCAGTTTTCTACAGGGGAATGGCCACACCTTC. This sequence encodes CASSFLQGNGHTF.

The gene calls are TRBV5-1 and TRBJ2-1; either TRBD1 or TRBD2 may supply D (6 bases each). The CDR3 sequence is 12 residues long. Trimming left V 6 bases short and J 7 bases short, with 11 bases between. The V gene's germline CDR1 is SGHRS and CDR2 YFSETQ. CDR3 amino acids: CASTQGGNEQFF. CDR3 nucleotide sequence: TGCGCCAGCACACAGGGAGGAAATGAGCAGTTCTTC.

The J gene is TRBJ1-6, the V gene TRBV20-1; D is perhaps TRBD1 (5 bases). The length of the CDR3 is 14 residues. The V and J ends lost 3 bases and 9 bases respectively, with 15 bases between them. Germline V gene sequence: CDR1 DFQATT, CDR2 SNEGSKA (reference sequence). The DNA for the CDR3 is TGCAGTGCTAGTAAGGCCCAGGGAACTTCACCCCTCCACTTT. Translated, it gives CSASKAQGTSPLHF.

This clone was recorded a few times. The rearrangement links TRBV18 to TRBJ1-1; D remains unclear. Trimming took off 4 bases at V and 1 base at J, with 16 bases between the two ends. Germline V gives CDR1 KGHSH, CDR2 LQKENI. This CDR3 contains 16 residues. The chain's CDR3 is CASSLDTGLPNTEAFF. CDR3 in DNA: TGTGCCAGCTCACTCGATACCGGGTTACCGAACACTGAAGCTTTCTTT.